This is a list of T cell receptor beta chains from one sample in a study of blood T cells in healthy people across ages. Using its own MiXCR run on the 5' RACE reads, TCRdb lists one record per CDR3 protein. The sample carries 600,000 or so distinct CDR3 sequences, roughly 30% recorded once. Input material: blood. The receptors derive from a woman over 75 in good health. Both conserved end residues are part of each CDR3. The order of the fields is CDR3 length, clone size, V gene, D gene, J gene, CDR3 protein, CDR3 DNA. D genes are given only for firm matches. For some rows the clone size is stated as once, few or many, or as a class when expanded; others skip it.

15	.	TRBV30	.	TRBJ1-2	CAWTRGGSANYGYTF	TGTGCCTGGACCAGGGGAGGTTCAGCGAACTATGGCTACACCTTC
14	.	TRBV2	.	TRBJ2-5	CASSEAPSPETQYF	TGTGCCAGCAGTGAAGCCCCCAGCCCAGAGACCCAGTACTTC
16	many	TRBV12-3/TRBV12-4	.	TRBJ1-5	CASSLRGSGSNQPQHF	TGTGCCAGCAGTCTTCGTGGAAGTGGTAGCAATCAGCCCCAGCATTTT
14	.	TRBV12-3/TRBV12-4	.	TRBJ2-3	CASSLAVRADTQYF	TGTGCCAGCAGTTTAGCCGTTAGAGCAGATACGCAGTATTTT
13	.	TRBV6-5	.	TRBJ1-5	CASSYDGGQPQHF	TGTGCCAGCAGTTACGATGGGGGTCAGCCCCAGCATTTT
16	.	TRBV5-1	.	TRBJ2-7	CASSLGDFGQPYEQYF	TGCGCCAGCAGCTTGGGGGATTTTGGGCAGCCCTACGAGCAGTACTTC
14	once	TRBV20-1	.	TRBJ2-7	CSARDPGAMNEQYF	TGCAGTGCTAGAGACCCGGGGGCGATGAACGAGCAGTACTTC
14	few	TRBV5-1	.	TRBJ1-2	CASGLESRGYGYTF	TGCGCCAGCGGCTTGGAATCCAGGGGCTATGGCTACACCTTC
12	many	TRBV20-1	.	TRBJ2-7	CSAQMQSNEQYF	TGCAGTGCTCAGATGCAGAGTAACGAGCAGTACTTC
12	many	TRBV7-3	.	TRBJ1-3	CASSLGRDTIYF	TGTGCCAGCAGCTTGGGACGGGACACCATATATTTT
15	many	TRBV5-1	TRBD2	TRBJ2-1	CASSAGTSSYNEQFF	TGCGCCAGCAGCGCCGGGACTAGCTCCTACAATGAGCAGTTCTTC
15	many	TRBV7-2	TRBD1	TRBJ2-7	CASSLQRGQGNEQYF	TGTGCCAGCAGCCTCCAGAGGGGACAGGGGAACGAGCAGTACTTC
16	.	TRBV7-9	.	TRBJ1-4	CASSLARGFANEKLFF	TGTGCCAGCAGCTTAGCGCGGGGATTTGCTAATGAAAAACTGTTTTTT
15	.	TRBV30	TRBD1	TRBJ2-5	CAWDRGRSGKETQYF	TGTGCCTGGGACAGGGGGCGGTCCGGAAAAGAGACCCAGTACTTC
15	.	TRBV5-1	.	TRBJ2-3	CASSLLGATSHTQYF	TGCGCCAGCAGCTTGCTGGGGGCGACATCACATACGCAGTATTTT
14	few	TRBV6-2/TRBV6-3	.	TRBJ1-1	CASSSTVGRSEAFF	TGTGCCAGCAGCTCCACGGTAGGACGAAGTGAAGCTTTCTTT
14	once	TRBV24-1	.	TRBJ2-7	CATSDPRDGDEQYF	TGTGCCACCAGTGATCCCCGGGACGGGGACGAGCAGTACTTC
15	many	TRBV7-2	.	TRBJ2-3	CASSLARDSGDTQYF	TGTGCCAGCAGCTTAGCCCGAGACTCCGGAGATACGCAGTATTTT
13	.	TRBV27	.	TRBJ1-2	CASSGSRVDGYTF	TGTGCCAGCAGTGGGAGCCGGGTGGATGGCTACACCTTC
12	.	TRBV6-5	.	TRBJ1-2	CASRDFGGGYTF	TGTGCCAGCAGGGACTTCGGGGGTGGCTACACCTTC
15	many	TRBV20-1	TRBD2	TRBJ2-7	CSARDLAGGPYEQYF	TGCAGTGCTAGAGATCTAGCGGGGGGCCCCTACGAGCAGTACTTC
14	many	TRBV7-2	TRBD2	TRBJ2-5	CASRRTGGEKTQYF	TGTGCCAGCAGGCGAACGGGGGGGGAAAAGACCCAGTACTTC
13	many	TRBV20-1	.	TRBJ2-5	CSAREPRAKTQYF	TGCAGTGCTAGAGAACCCCGAGCCAAGACCCAGTACTTC
14	.	TRBV20-1	TRBD2	TRBJ2-2	CSASGGADTGELFF	TGCAGTGCTAGCGGGGGGGCGGACACCGGGGAGCTGTTTTTT
17	many	TRBV15	TRBD1	TRBJ1-4	CATSRVATGSANEKLFF	TGTGCCACCAGCAGAGTGGCGACAGGGTCGGCTAATGAAAAACTGTTTTTT
15	few	TRBV7-2	.	TRBJ1-5	CASSLNEGGNQPQHF	TGTGCCAGCAGCTTAAATGAGGGTGGTAATCAGCCCCAGCATTTT
16	many	TRBV5-5	.	TRBJ2-4	CASSPGRLLAKNIQYF	TGTGCCAGCAGCCCCGGACGCCTTCTAGCCAAAAACATTCAGTACTTC
16	.	TRBV20-1	TRBD2	TRBJ2-1	CSARASGRSGYNEQFF	TGCAGTGCTAGGGCTAGCGGGAGGTCGGGATACAATGAGCAGTTCTTC
17	many	TRBV3-1	TRBD1	TRBJ1-4	CASSQDIIGTGAEKLFF	TGTGCCAGCAGCCAAGATATTATCGGGACAGGGGCTGAAAAACTGTTTTTT
14	many	TRBV7-2	.	TRBJ2-5	CASSPPGQTETQYF	TGTGCCAGCAGCCCCCCTGGGCAGACGGAGACCCAGTACTTC
13	few	TRBV2	.	TRBJ2-1	CASTRDLGDEQFF	TGTGCCAGCACCCGGGACCTAGGGGATGAGCAGTTCTTC
12	.	TRBV6-2/TRBV6-3	.	TRBJ2-1	CASRRLSNEQFF	TGTGCCAGCAGACGTCTCTCTAATGAGCAGTTCTTC
14	many	TRBV20-1	TRBD2	TRBJ2-7	CSALGLAGGYEQYF	TGCAGTGCACTGGGACTAGCGGGGGGATACGAGCAGTACTTC
14	many	TRBV9	.	TRBJ2-3	CASSVYRSTDTQYF	TGTGCCAGCAGCGTATACAGAAGCACAGATACGCAGTATTTT
13	few	TRBV30	.	TRBJ1-2	CAWRVISNYGYTF	TGTGCCTGGAGAGTCATCAGTAACTATGGCTACACCTTC
15	many	TRBV5-1	TRBD1	TRBJ2-7	CASSLVPGQGNEQYF	TGCGCCAGCAGCTTGGTCCCGGGACAGGGAAACGAGCAGTACTTC
15	few	TRBV20-1	TRBD1	TRBJ1-5	CSARGQGVGNQPQHF	TGCAGTGCTAGAGGGCAGGGGGTAGGCAATCAGCCCCAGCATTTT
15	many	TRBV6-6	TRBD1	TRBJ1-2	CASSYTATGGYGYTF	TGTGCCAGCAGTTACACTGCGACAGGGGGGTATGGCTACACCTTC
15	.	TRBV7-9	TRBD2	TRBJ2-3	CASSHSGPRADTQYF	TGTGCCAGCAGCCATAGCGGGCCTAGGGCAGATACGCAGTATTTT
15	many	TRBV5-1	TRBD1	TRBJ2-7	CASSGGQGLVYEQYF	TGCGCCAGCAGCGGGGGACAGGGGCTGGTCTACGAGCAGTACTTC
15	many	TRBV7-2	TRBD1	TRBJ2-2	CASRSPTGLTGELFF	TGTGCCAGCAGATCGCCGACAGGGCTCACCGGGGAGCTGTTTTTT
15	many	TRBV5-1	TRBD2	TRBJ2-5	CASSLGLADTLTQYF	TGCGCCAGCAGCTTGGGTCTAGCGGACACTCTGACCCAGTACTTC
11	.	TRBV30	.	TRBJ1-1	CAWSVNTGAFF	TGTGCCTGGAGTGTTAATACCGGAGCTTTCTTT
11	once	TRBV7-2	.	TRBJ2-5	CACSLEVTQYF	TGTGCCTGCAGCTTAGAAGTGACCCAGTACTTC
15	many	TRBV7-3	.	TRBJ2-7	CASSPGGPSSYEQYF	TGTGCCAGCAGTCCCGGGGGACCGAGCTCCTACGAGCAGTACTTC
15	.	TRBV20-1	TRBD2	TRBJ2-7	CSARDREGPVDEQYF	TGCAGTGCTAGAGACCGGGAGGGCCCCGTCGACGAGCAGTACTTC